These 29 T cell receptor beta chains were sequenced from one sample in a study of cytomegalovirus exposure and HLA in healthy donors. The PCR had 60 Vbeta and 13 Jbeta primers. Generated by immunoSEQ multiplex PCR, the TCRdb table keeps only in-frame clones and is missing some. This table holds about 120,000 clones, 80% found once. The source material was PBMCs. These receptors all stem from a female donor in good health and CMV-seropositive.

The DNA of the CDR3 is TGTGCCTGGACCGTTGGAATGGTATCGGGAGATGGCTACACCTTC. It yields the protein CAWTVGMVSGDGYTF. This rearrangement joins TRBV30 to TRBJ1-2; D is ambiguous. This CDR3 spans 15 amino acids. Germline V gene sequence: CDR1 GTSNPN, CDR2 SVGIG (reference sequence). The germline V and J ends were trimmed by 4 bases and 6 bases, with 21 bases remaining between them.

This clone was detected only a few times. This chain connects TRBV6-6 to TRBJ2-1; 11 nucleotides match TRBD1. There are 14 residues in the CDR3. The V gene end was trimmed by 7 bases and the J gene end by 10 bases; junction bases not matched to a gene: 9. The germline gives CDR1 MNHNY, CDR2 SVGAGI (reference sequence). The CDR3 loop is CASIPGTGGREQFF. CDR3 sequence (DNA): TGTGCCAGCATCCCCGGGACAGGGGGTCGGGAGCAGTTCTTC.

V gene TRBV12-5 combines with J gene TRBJ1-1, with D perhaps matching TRBD1 (6 bases). CDR1 is LGHNT and CDR2 is FRNRAP in the germline V gene. The V end lost 2 bases, the J end lost 0 bases, and 16 bases lay between the germline ends. This CDR3 contains 17 residues. CDR3 sequence (DNA): TGTGCTAGTGGTTTGCCATACCCAGGGGCGGTGAACACTGAAGCTTTCTTT. It translates to CASGLPYPGAVNTEAFF.

The V and J genes are TRBV7-2 and TRBJ2-1; 7 nucleotides match TRBD2. The V gene end was trimmed by 3 bases and the J gene end by 10 bases; junction bases not matched to a gene: 9. This CDR3 region has 14 residues. The germline CDR1 and CDR2 sequences are SGHTA and FQGNSA. CDR3 amino acids: CASSFSGDLGEQFF. In nucleotides, the CDR3 is TGTGCCAGCAGCTTCAGCGGGGATCTTGGGGAGCAGTTCTTC.

The chain couples TRBV30 to TRBJ1-5, with D possibly being TRBD1 (5 bases). Germline V gene lookup returns CDR1 GTSNPN and CDR2 SVGIG (reference sequence). V lost 0 bases, J lost 3 bases, and 6 bases lay in between. The CDR3 totals 13 residues. The CDR3 sequence is CAWSVQDNQPQHF. CDR3 sequence (DNA): TGTGCCTGGAGTGTACAGGACAATCAGCCCCAGCATTTT.

The J gene is TRBJ2-7, the V gene TRBV27, with a possible D match to TRBD1 (5 bases). This CDR3 has 16 residues. Germline CDR1 MNHEY, CDR2 SMNVEV (reference sequence). The V gene lost 2 bases and the J gene lost 3 bases, with 17 bases spanning the gap. The CDR3 bases are TGTGCCAGCAGTTTAGGGCCTGTAGGGGTAATCTACGAGCAGTACTTC. Its translation is CASSLGPVGVIYEQYF.

The genes are TRBV7-2 and TRBJ1-4; D remains unclear. V lost 1 base, J lost 12 bases, and 15 bases lay in between. The CDR3 is 14 amino acids. The V gene's germline CDR1 is SGHTA and CDR2 FQGNSA. This CDR3 reads CASSLDYPNSELFF. DNA for the CDR3: TGTGCCAGCAGCTTAGACTATCCTAATTCGGAACTGTTTTTT.

This clone was counted only a few times. J is TRBJ1-5 and V is TRBV12-5, with D perhaps TRBD1 (6 bases). V was shortened by 0 bases and J by 4 bases, with 19 bases between the two germline ends. Germline values: CDR1 LGHNT, CDR2 FRNRAP. This CDR3 has 18 residues. CDR3 amino acids: CASGLVTATGTMNQPQHF. CDR3 coding DNA: TGTGCTAGTGGTTTGGTAACAGCAACAGGGACTATGAATCAGCCCCAGCATTTT.

As regards this clone: The junction shows a germline mismatch at one end, possibly a read error. This rearrangement joins TRBV15 to TRBJ1-1; perhaps TRBD1 as D (6 bases). Germline loops: CDR1 LNHNV, CDR2 YYDKDF (reference sequence). The CDR3 totals 16 residues. CDR3 sequence reads: CATSRPYRGWDTEASF. CDR3 in DNA: TGTGCCACCAGCAGGCCCTACAGAGGCTGGGACACTGAAGCTTCCTTT.

The V gene is TRBV6-5, the J gene TRBJ2-7; a possible D gene is TRBD1 (6 bases). Germline V gene data show CDR1 as MNHEY and CDR2 as SVGAGI. CDR3 length: 15 amino acids. The V end lost 6 bases, the J end lost 4 bases, and 19 bases lay between the germline ends. CDR3 sequence: CASSRRQDVPYEQYF. DNA for the CDR3: TGTGCCAGCAGCCGCCGACAGGATGTACCTTACGAGCAGTACTTC.

The rearrangement links TRBV7-9 to TRBJ2-1, with D maybe TRBD2 (7 bases). Looked up from germline, CDR1 is SEHNR and CDR2 is FQNEAQ (reference sequence). The germline V and J ends were trimmed by 3 bases and 7 bases, with 16 bases remaining between them. The CDR3 is made up of 15 amino acids. CDR3 sequence (DNA): TGTGCCAGCAGCTTTGGGGGGGGGCGTTGGAATGAGCAGTTCTTC. Encoded protein: CASSFGGGRWNEQFF.

The table lists this clone with a count of one. This rearrangement joins TRBV7-3 to TRBJ1-1; perhaps TRBD1 as D (6 bases). The CDR3 has 13 amino acids. Germline V gene sequence: CDR1 SGHTA, CDR2 FQGTGA. The V and J ends lost 2 bases and 4 bases respectively, with 8 bases between them. The CDR3 DNA reads TGTGCCAGCAGCTTAGGACAGAGCACTGAAGCTTTCTTT. Protein product: CASSLGQSTEAFF.

V usage is TRBV28 and J usage is TRBJ1-6; D not resolved. This CDR3 contains 16 residues. Germline assignment: CDR1 MDHEN and CDR2 SYDVKM. Trimming pared 3 bases from V and 0 bases from J, leaving 9 bases between. CDR3 sequence (DNA): TGTGCCAGCAGTTTTGCGGGATTCTCCTATAATTCACCCCTCCACTTT. This sequence encodes CASSFAGFSYNSPLHF.

This sequence joins TRBV6-1 and TRBJ1-2; 10 positions match TRBD1. This CDR3 region has 14 residues. Trimming at V came to 6 bases and at J to 3 bases, leaving 4 bases not matched to a gene. Germline V gene sequence: CDR1 MNHNS, CDR2 SASEGT. CDR3 nucleotide sequence: TGTGCCAGCAGGTACGGGACAGGGGACTATGGCTACACCTTC. It yields the protein CASRYGTGDYGYTF.

This clone has a single count. This chain uses TRBV7-9 with TRBJ2-5; weak D call: TRBD2 (5 bases). V was trimmed by 5 bases and J by 2 bases, leaving 9 bases between them. The CDR3 is 13 residues long. CDR1 is SEHNR, CDR2 FQNEAQ, per germline (reference sequence). The CDR3 here is CASSRTRQETQYF. Here the CDR3 DNA reads TGTGCCAGCAGCCGGACTCGGCAAGAGACCCAGTACTTC.

The J gene is TRBJ2-7, the V gene TRBV6-1, with 9 bases fitting TRBD1. CDR1 is MNHNS, CDR2 SASEGT, per germline. CDR3 length: 11 residues. V dropped 8 bases and J dropped 5; count of bases not matched to a gene: 1. The CDR3 here is CASGTGHEQYF. The CDR3 nucleotides read TGTGCCAGCGGGACAGGGCACGAGCAGTACTTC.

The gene calls are TRBV19 and TRBJ2-7; the D gene is possibly TRBD2 (5 bases). Trimming removed 10 bases from V and 0 bases from J, with 16 bases in between. The germline CDR1 and CDR2 sequences are LNHDA and SQIVND (reference sequence). CDR3 length: 14 residues. The CDR3 protein is CATSSRGSSYEQYF. Here the CDR3 DNA reads TGTGCCACAAGTAGTCGAGGGTCCTCCTACGAGCAGTACTTC.

DNA of the CDR3: TGTGCCAGCAGTTACATAGGACAGGGTAATGAAAAACTGTTTTTT. It encodes CASSYIGQGNEKLFF. This rearrangement joins TRBV6-5 to TRBJ1-4; 8 nucleotides match TRBD1. After removal of 2 bases from V and 4 bases from J, the junction contained 3 bases not matched to a gene. Looked up from germline, CDR1 is MNHEY and CDR2 is SVGAGI. The CDR3 has 15 amino acids.

This clone appeared once. This rearrangement joins TRBV30 to TRBJ1-6, with unresolved D. Germline V gene lookup returns CDR1 GTSNPN and CDR2 SVGIG (reference sequence). The CDR3 totals 16 residues. V was clipped by 0 bases and J by 0 bases, with 9 bases between them. The CDR3 protein is CAWSVAGNSYNSPLHF. Here the CDR3 DNA reads TGTGCCTGGAGTGTGGCGGGCAACTCCTATAATTCACCCCTCCACTTT. The full variable domain, rest sourced from reference TRBV30 and TRBJ1-6, is SQTIHQWPATLVQPVGSPLSLECTVEGTSNPNLYWYRQAAGRGLQLLFYSVGIGQISSEVPQNLSASRPQDRQFILSSKKLLLSDSGFYLCAWSVAGNSYNSPLHFGNGTRLTVT.

This clone was found once. The chain is built from TRBV7-4 and TRBJ1-3; tentatively, D is TRBD1 (5 bases). V dropped 3 bases and J dropped 5 bases, with 23 bases sitting between them. The CDR3 contains 18 residues. CDR1 is SGHVT and CDR2 is SQSDAQ in the germline V gene. This chain's CDR3 is CASSLCWTPQKDRNTIYF. CDR3 bases: TGTGCCAGCAGCTTGTGCTGGACACCCCAAAAGGACCGAAACACCATATATTTT.

This sequence joins TRBV2 and TRBJ2-5, with TRBD2 as a possible D gene (7 bases). The CDR3 sequence is 15 residues long. The V gene's germline CDR1 is SNHLY and CDR2 FYNNEI. V gave up 9 bases and J gave up 6 bases, with 23 bases separating them. The CDR3 here is CASASGGDDRKTQYF. Here the CDR3 DNA reads TGTGCCAGTGCTTCGGGGGGCGATGATCGGAAGACCCAGTACTTC.

J is TRBJ1-1 and V is TRBV21-1; TRBD1 is the table's D call and was not checked against the DNA. TRBV21-1 is flagged as a pseudogene. The CDR3 loop spans 14 amino acids. This chain's CDR3 is CAAGDEEPDTEAFF. The CDR3 DNA follows: TGTGCCGCAGGGGATGAGGAACCTGACACTGAAGCTTTCTTT.

The chain carries TRBV7-9 and TRBJ1-1, with TRBD1 matching 11 bases. Per the germline V gene, CDR1 is SEHNR and CDR2 is FQNEAQ (reference sequence). This CDR3 contains 15 residues. The trim removed 7 bases at V and 5 bases at J, leaving 9 bases unmatched. CDR3: CASKDLGQGATEAFF. In DNA, the CDR3 is TGTGCCAGCAAAGACCTAGGACAGGGGGCAACTGAAGCTTTCTTT. Drawing the rest from reference TRBV7-9 and TRBJ1-1, the complete variable domain is DTGVSQNPRHKITKRGQNVTFRCDPISEHNRLYWYRQTLGQGPEFLTYFQNEAQLEKSRLLSDRFSAERPKGSFSTLEIQRTEQGDSAMYLCASKDLGQGATEAFFGQGTRLTVV.

V is TRBV7-2 and J is TRBJ1-5; D is unclear. The V gene's germline CDR1 is SGHTA and CDR2 FQGNSA. With 4 bases removed from V and 6 bases from J, the gap between germline ends came to 10 bases. The CDR3 totals 13 residues. The CDR3 DNA is TGTGCCAGCAGCTCCTATTTCCCTCAGCCCCAGCATTTT. Translation: CASSSYFPQPQHF.

V usage is TRBV2 and J usage is TRBJ1-2; D is perhaps TRBD1 (5 bases). The CDR3 loop spans 14 amino acids. V lost 7 bases and J lost 5, with 17 bases in between. Germline V gives CDR1 SNHLY, CDR2 FYNNEI. CDR3 amino acids: CASIPATGAYGYTF. The CDR3 coding sequence is TGTGCCAGCATTCCAGCCACTGGGGCATATGGCTACACCTTC.

The chain has TRBV19 and TRBJ2-6, with TRBD1 identical over 8 bases. Trimming cost V 3 bases and J 2 bases; bases outside gene matches: 3. The CDR3 loop spans 16 amino acids. The germline V gene has CDR1 LNHDA and CDR2 SQIVND (reference sequence). CDR3 DNA: TGTGCCAGTAGTATCTCAGGGGGCGCTGGGGCCAACGTCCTGACTTTC. Residues: CASSISGGAGANVLTF. Complete variable domain (other parts from reference TRBV19 and TRBJ2-6): DGGITQSPKYLFRKEGQNVTLSCEQNLNHDAMYWYRQDPGQGLRLIYYSQIVNDFQKGDIAEGYSVSREKKESFPLTVTSAQKNPTAFYLCASSISGGAGANVLTFGAGSRLTVL.

V gene TRBV5-6 combines with J gene TRBJ1-1, with 9 bases fitting TRBD1. V was clipped by 4 bases and J by 5 bases; unmatched bases: 0. Germline lookup yields CDR1 SGHDT and CDR2 YYEEEE. The CDR3 totals 12 residues. CDR3 region: CASSGQGTEAFF. CDR3 nucleotides: TGTGCCAGCAGCGGACAGGGGACTGAAGCTTTCTTT.

In regard to this clone: This sample includes further DNA sequences coding for the same CDR3. This chain links TRBV15 with TRBJ1-3; TRBD1 matches 9 bases. V was pared by 3 bases and J by 4 bases, with 4 bases of the junction left unmatched. The V gene's germline CDR1 is LNHNV and CDR2 YYDKDF (reference sequence). The CDR3 length is 15 residues. CDR3 protein: CATSRGTGTGNTIYF. For the CDR3, the DNA is TGTGCCACCAGCAGGGGGACAGGGACCGGAAACACCATATATTTT.

The chain links TRBV18 to TRBJ2-5; 9 nucleotides align to TRBD1. J gave up 0 bases and V 3 bases, and 5 bases lay outside the gene matches. CDR3 length: 16 amino acids. Looked up from germline, CDR1 is KGHSH and CDR2 is LQKENI. DNA for the CDR3: TGTGCCAGCTCACCCTCAGGACAGGGGTACCAAGAGACCCAGTACTTC. It specifies CASSPSGQGYQETQYF.